What follows are 20 T cell receptor beta chains derived from one specimen sequenced in a study of identical twins. TCRdb used MiXCR to reprocess the 5' RACE reads, holding one entry per CDR3 protein. Of hundreds of thousands of distinct CDR3 sequences in the sample, 8.6% were seen once. These same records also appear under a second study, on yellow fever vaccine responses in identical twins.

Source material: PBMCs. The receptors derive from a woman aged 18-30 years in good health.

The chain uses TRBV20-1 and TRBJ2-5, with 7 bases aligning to TRBD1. The CDR3 extends over 13 amino acids. Germline lookup yields CDR1 DFQATT and CDR2 SNEGSKA (reference sequence). J gave up 4 bases and V 2 bases, and 4 bases lay outside the gene matches. The CDR3 reads CSARRTGSETQYF. The CDR3 bases are TGCAGTGCTAGAAGGACAGGCTCAGAGACCCAGTACTTC.

This clonotype showed up just a few times. DNA for the CDR3: TGCAGCGTTCTCACTAGCGGGAGAACTTACGAGCAGTACTTC. Translating it yields CSVLTSGRTYEQYF. The chain combines TRBV29-1 with TRBJ2-7; 11 bases line up with TRBD2. Per the germline V gene, CDR1 is SQVTM and CDR2 is ANQGSEA. The CDR3 runs to 14 residues. V shed 5 bases and J 4 bases; nucleotides not matched to a gene: 7.

This clonotype was seen only once. This chain uses TRBV20-1 with TRBJ2-7; 7 nucleotides match TRBD2. Germline-derived CDR1 and CDR2 are DFQATT and SNEGSKA (reference sequence). The CDR3 consists of 14 residues. Germline trimming cut 3 bases from V and 4 bases from J; bases unmatched to any gene: 9. For the CDR3, the DNA is TGCAGTGCTAGTCTGCGCGGGAGTGGTTACGAGCAGTACTTC. Its protein product is CSASLRGSGYEQYF.

This clonotype was detected only a few times. The V and J genes are TRBV10-3 and TRBJ2-2; D is uncertain. Germline loops: CDR1 ENHRY, CDR2 SYGVKD. CDR3 size: 16 residues. V shed 3 bases and J shed 1 base, with 12 bases lying between them. CDR3 residues: CAISDPDRRNTGELFF. The CDR3 DNA is TGTGCCATCAGTGATCCAGACCGCCGGAACACCGGGGAGCTGTTTTTT.

This clonotype has more than one count but fewer than ten. The V and J genes are TRBV6-5 and TRBJ2-1; D is undetermined. This CDR3 is 16 amino acids long. The germline V gene encodes CDR1 MNHEY and CDR2 SVGAGI. Trimming cost V 4 bases and J 0 bases, with 13 bases left between them. CDR3 DNA sequence: TGTGCCAGCAGTTCCGGTTGGGGTCGCTCCTACAATGAGCAGTTCTTC. Its translation is CASSSGWGRSYNEQFF.

This clonotype was seen only a few times. The chain couples TRBV4-1 to TRBJ2-3; TRBD2 matches at 13 bases. CDR3 length equals 16 residues. The V segment lost 2 bases and the J segment 4 bases; nucleotides outside the gene matches: 3. Germline V gene sequence: CDR1 MGHRA, CDR2 YSYEKL. The CDR3 nucleotides read TGCGCCAGCAGCCAACGGACTAGCGGGGGAGCAGATACGCAGTATTTT. It codes for CASSQRTSGGADTQYF.

Details on this clonotype: A read error may account for a junction end that differs from germline. The rearrangement uses TRBV12-3 or TRBV12-4 and TRBJ2-7; 13 positions match TRBD2. The CDR3 consists of 18 residues. The CDR3 loop is CAISLEGLAGVTSYEQYF. The CDR3, as DNA: TGTGCCATCAGTTTAGAAGGACTAGCGGGAGTTACTTCCTACGAGCAGTACTTC.

This clonotype turned up a few times. This chain connects TRBV5-1 to TRBJ2-1; 12 nucleotides line up with TRBD2. CDR1 and CDR2 (germline): SGHRS, YFSETQ. V was pared by 4 bases and J by 7 bases, with 9 bases of the junction left unmatched. CDR3 length: 16 residues. In nucleotides, the CDR3 is TGCGCCAGCAGCCCCCGGACTAGCGGGGACATTAATGAGCAGTTCTTC. Protein product: CASSPRTSGDINEQFF.

The genes are TRBV28 and TRBJ2-7; 9 nucleotides match TRBD1. CDR3 length: 17 amino acids. Germline assignment: CDR1 MDHEN and CDR2 SYDVKM. Unmatched junction bases numbered 11, after V lost 4 bases and J lost 1 base. The CDR3 protein is CASSSFRDGTGSYEQYF. The DNA of the CDR3 is TGTGCCAGCAGTTCCTTTAGGGACGGGACAGGGTCCTACGAGCAGTACTTC.

This clonotype was recorded at least ten times. This chain joins TRBV5-1 and TRBJ1-6; D is uncertain. V lost 2 bases to trimming and J lost 10 bases, with 13 bases between them. Germline V CDR1 and CDR2: SGHRS, YFSETQ. The CDR3 spans 14 residues. The CDR3 region is CASSFDGLESPLHF. CDR3 nucleotide sequence: TGCGCCAGCAGCTTCGATGGTTTAGAATCACCCCTCCACTTT.

Concerning this clonotype: Relative to the germline gene, one junction end is altered; a read error may explain this. CDR3 coding DNA: TGTGCTAGCAGCTTGAGCGGCGCTAGCGGGGCCATCACCGGGGAGCTGTTTTTT. Translation gives CASSLSGASGAITGELFF. The genes are TRBV7-7 and TRBJ2-2; 9 bases agree with TRBD2. The germline V gene encodes CDR1 SSHAT and CDR2 FNYEAQ (reference sequence). The CDR3 spans 18 residues.

This clonotype occurred many times. V usage is TRBV12-3 or TRBV12-4 and J usage is TRBJ2-1, with 8 bases matching TRBD2. This CDR3 spans 15 amino acids. The junction had 5 bases not matched to a gene; V was cut back by 3 bases and J by 4 bases. DNA of the CDR3: TGTGCCAGCAGTTTCTGGGCTAGCGGGTACAATGAGCAGTTCTTC. Protein: CASSFWASGYNEQFF.

This clonotype has a count of ten or more. The chain employs TRBV7-6 and TRBJ1-3; unclear D gene. The CDR3 is made up of 13 amino acids. The germline V gene encodes CDR1 SGHVS and CDR2 FNYEAQ. V was trimmed by 2 bases and J by 1 base, leaving 3 bases between them. The CDR3 DNA reads as TGTGCCAGCAGCTTACGATCTGGAAACACCATATATTTT. It yields the protein CASSLRSGNTIYF. The entire variable domain, with the rest obtained from reference TRBV7-6 and TRBJ1-3, is as follows: GAGVSQSPRYKVTKRGQDVALRCDPISGHVSLYWYRQALGQGPEFLTYFNYEAQQDKSGLPNDRFSAERPEGSISTLTIQRTEQRDSAMYRCASSLRSGNTIYFGEGSWLTVV.

In this sample, this clonotype turned up a few times. This chain connects TRBV29-1 to TRBJ2-1; D possibly corresponds to TRBD1 (5 bases). Germline V CDR1 and CDR2: SQVTM, ANQGSEA. The CDR3 covers 13 residues. Trimming cost V 5 bases and J 6 bases, with 14 bases left between them. The CDR3 coding sequence is TGCAGCGTTCACAGGACCCCCCTCAATGAGCAGTTCTTC. Amino acids: CSVHRTPLNEQFF.

This clonotype was counted at least ten times. The chain joins TRBV28 to TRBJ1-1; tentatively, D is TRBD1 (6 bases). Germline V gives CDR1 MDHEN, CDR2 SYDVKM. The length of the CDR3 is 15 residues. Trimming took off 5 bases at V and 5 bases at J, with 18 bases between the two ends. The CDR3 protein is CASSPLTGLSTEAFF. CDR3 bases: TGTGCCAGCAGTCCCCTTACAGGGTTGAGTACTGAAGCTTTCTTT. The full variable domain, its missing parts supplied by reference TRBV28 and TRBJ1-1, is DVKVTQSSRYLVKRTGEKVFLECVQDMDHENMFWYRQDPGLGLRLIYFSYDVKMKEKGDIPEGYSVSREKKERFSLILESASTNQTSMYLCASSPLTGLSTEAFFGQGTRLTVV.

The chain is built from TRBV2 and TRBJ2-5; tentative D call: TRBD2 (5 bases). This CDR3 is built from 13 residues. Trimming shortened V by 5 bases and J by 2 bases, and 9 bases separated the two germline ends. Germline lookup yields CDR1 SNHLY and CDR2 FYNNEI. The CDR3 sequence is CASSSTIQETQYF. CDR3 bases: TGTGCCAGCAGTTCGACTATACAAGAGACCCAGTACTTC.

This clonotype has a count of ten or more. One end of the junction is discordant with germline, which a read error may explain. The chain combines TRBV5-1 with TRBJ2-2; D gene uncertain. The CDR3 spans 14 residues. Germline values: CDR1 SGHRS, CDR2 YFSETQ. CDR3 coding DNA: TGTGCCAGCAGCCTGACTGTGAACACCGGGGAGCTGTTTTTT. Protein: CASSLTVNTGELFF.

The chain combines TRBV28 with TRBJ2-7, with D perhaps given as TRBD1 or TRBD2 (6 bases each). The CDR3 has 15 residues. V lost 8 bases, J lost 2 bases, and 19 bases lay in between. Germline V gene data show CDR1 as MDHEN and CDR2 as SYDVKM. CDR3 sequence: CASLLLGGPPYEQYF. CDR3 in DNA: TGTGCCAGCCTGTTGCTGGGGGGCCCACCCTACGAGCAGTACTTC.

This sequence joins TRBV6-5 and TRBJ2-1; TRBD2 agrees at 12 bases. The CDR3 is 17 amino acids. With V trimmed by 0 bases and J by 10 bases, 10 bases remained unmatched. Looked up from germline, CDR1 is MNHEY and CDR2 is SVGAGI. CDR3 region: CASSYSGASGGAWEQFF. DNA for the CDR3: TGTGCCAGCAGTTACTCAGGGGCTAGCGGGGGGGCTTGGGAGCAGTTCTTC.

This clonotype was detected many times. The chain joins TRBV5-5 to TRBJ2-3; D uncertain. There are 12 residues in the CDR3. The V gene's germline CDR1 is SGHKS and CDR2 YYEKEE (reference sequence). The V gene lost 2 bases and the J gene lost 5 bases, with 6 bases spanning the gap. The CDR3 spells CASSFLIDTQYF. The CDR3 coding sequence is TGTGCCAGCAGCTTCTTAATAGATACGCAGTATTTT.